The table lists the clone carrying this T cell receptor (beta chain) with a few counts. The V and J ends lost 0 bases and 5 bases, in that order; junction bases with no gene match: 6. The CDR3 consists of 15 residues. Per germline, CDR1 MNHEY and CDR2 SVGAGI. This sample was taken from a study of blood T cells in healthy people across ages. Primed by a sample-barcoded 5' primer and a J-beta primer mix, a second PCR proceeded for about 6 to 12 cycles. TCRdb analysed the 5' RACE reads with MiXCR anew, one entry per CDR3 protein. The repertoire holds 600,000 to 850,000 distinct CDR3 sequences, with about 42% as singletons.

Sample: blood. The clonotype was recovered from a woman in her sixties in good health. This chain links TRBV6-5 with TRBJ2-7, with 8 bases that match TRBD1. This chain's CDR3 is CASSYSGQAGNEQYF. In DNA, the CDR3 is TGTGCCAGCAGTTACTCGGGACAGGCAGGCAACGAGCAGTACTTC.